These T cell receptor beta chains were read from a single sample in a study of blood T cell repertoires in COVID-19. Sequencing used immunoSEQ multiplex PCR; TCRdb keeps in-frame clones, though not all of them. The data show about 100,000 clones, with more than 65% seen just once and around a third held by the top ten. Sequenced: peripheral blood. Receptor source: a man aged 70-80 years with active or convalescent COVID-19. The conserved cysteine and the conserved F or W are not part of the CDR3 here. A D gene is named only where the DNA matches it firmly. The size of a clone is reported for some rows only, either as once, few or many, or as a class for expanded clones.

len: 19; v_gene: TRBV6-6; j_gene: TRBJ1-5; d_gene: .; abundance: .; CDR3aa: ASSYQIAPTGGTRRNQPQH
len: 15; v_gene: TRBV7-2; j_gene: TRBJ1-5; d_gene: TRBD1; abundance: .; CDR3aa: ASSLRQGAVVNQPQH
len: 13; v_gene: TRBV27; j_gene: TRBJ2-5; d_gene: TRBD2; abundance: .; CDR3aa: ASSRLAVGQETQY
len: 14; v_gene: TRBV6-5; j_gene: TRBJ1-1; d_gene: TRBD1; abundance: .; CDR3aa: ASSSPARTGNTEAF
len: 15; v_gene: TRBV9; j_gene: TRBJ2-5; d_gene: TRBD1; abundance: once; CDR3aa: ASSPSLWTGLQETQY
len: 11; v_gene: TRBV7-2; j_gene: TRBJ2-1; d_gene: .; abundance: once; CDR3aa: ASGWTYQNEQF
len: 10; v_gene: TRBV30; j_gene: TRBJ1-1; d_gene: .; abundance: .; CDR3aa: AGLSRNTEAF
len: 10; v_gene: TRBV12-3/TRBV12-4; j_gene: TRBJ1-6; d_gene: .; abundance: .; CDR3aa: ASSLNNSPLH
len: 12; v_gene: TRBV19; j_gene: TRBJ1-5; d_gene: TRBD1; abundance: .; CDR3aa: ASSPGQVNQPQH
len: 13; v_gene: TRBV3-1/TRBV3-2; j_gene: TRBJ1-6; d_gene: .; abundance: once; CDR3aa: ASSQDRISARSLH
len: 11; v_gene: TRBV4-1; j_gene: TRBJ2-7; d_gene: TRBD1; abundance: once; CDR3aa: ASSHGTAYEQY
len: 13; v_gene: TRBV5-1; j_gene: TRBJ1-4; d_gene: .; abundance: .; CDR3aa: ASSSGLYGVEKLF
len: 13; v_gene: TRBV5-4; j_gene: TRBJ2-7; d_gene: .; abundance: .; CDR3aa: ASSLDSGSSYEQY
len: 11; v_gene: TRBV6-1; j_gene: TRBJ2-5; d_gene: .; abundance: .; CDR3aa: ASSEHNGETQY
len: 17; v_gene: TRBV15; j_gene: TRBJ2-6; d_gene: TRBD1; abundance: .; CDR3aa: ATSSKDGTGTAGANVLT
len: 13; v_gene: TRBV5-8; j_gene: TRBJ2-7; d_gene: .; abundance: .; CDR3aa: ASSADAGTDYEQY
len: 11; v_gene: TRBV3-1/TRBV3-2; j_gene: TRBJ2-1; d_gene: TRBD1; abundance: .; CDR3aa: ASSQDRGWEQF
len: 12; v_gene: TRBV13; j_gene: TRBJ2-1; d_gene: TRBD2; abundance: .; CDR3aa: ASSLKRGVNEQF
len: 13; v_gene: TRBV11-3; j_gene: TRBJ2-7; d_gene: TRBD1; abundance: .; CDR3aa: ASSFSPGQGSEQY
len: 14; v_gene: TRBV18; j_gene: TRBJ1-6; d_gene: TRBD1; abundance: .; CDR3aa: ASSPLPGTGESPLH
len: 12; v_gene: TRBV10-3; j_gene: TRBJ1-1; d_gene: .; abundance: .; CDR3aa: AIGVTGRNTEAF
len: 9; v_gene: TRBV20-1; j_gene: TRBJ2-3; d_gene: .; abundance: .; CDR3aa: SPPEADTQY
len: 13; v_gene: TRBV21-1; j_gene: TRBJ1-1; d_gene: .; abundance: .; CDR3aa: ASSKAGQGNTEAF
len: 14; v_gene: TRBV6-6; j_gene: TRBJ1-2; d_gene: .; abundance: .; CDR3aa: ASSYETGRGSNGYT
len: 12; v_gene: TRBV21-1; j_gene: TRBJ1-2; d_gene: .; abundance: few; CDR3aa: ASSKEALRQGIT
len: 15; v_gene: TRBV19; j_gene: TRBJ2-7; d_gene: .; abundance: .; CDR3aa: ASSIRVGQGSSYEQY
len: 16; v_gene: TRBV7-6; j_gene: TRBJ1-6; d_gene: .; abundance: .; CDR3aa: ASSFLYRIFPYNSPLH
len: 13; v_gene: TRBV18; j_gene: TRBJ1-2; d_gene: .; abundance: .; CDR3aa: ASSPPGGTDYGYT
len: 14; v_gene: TRBV5-1; j_gene: TRBJ1-3; d_gene: .; abundance: .; CDR3aa: ASSLGTGSSGNTIY
len: 12; v_gene: TRBV19; j_gene: TRBJ1-1; d_gene: .; abundance: .; CDR3aa: ASTLGAAVTEAF
len: 12; v_gene: TRBV19; j_gene: TRBJ1-1; d_gene: .; abundance: .; CDR3aa: ASRVRQLNTEAF
len: 10; v_gene: TRBV12-3/TRBV12-4; j_gene: TRBJ1-1; d_gene: .; abundance: .; CDR3aa: ASSLEGTEAF
len: 13; v_gene: TRBV11-2; j_gene: TRBJ2-3; d_gene: TRBD1; abundance: .; CDR3aa: ASSYQGQLTDTQY
len: 16; v_gene: TRBV7-6; j_gene: TRBJ2-7; d_gene: .; abundance: .; CDR3aa: ASSLDPASPKSSYEQY
len: 12; v_gene: TRBV6-5; j_gene: TRBJ2-7; d_gene: .; abundance: .; CDR3aa: ASSYRRRPYEQY
len: 11; v_gene: TRBV28; j_gene: TRBJ1-6; d_gene: TRBD1; abundance: .; CDR3aa: ATLDRPNSPLH
len: 15; v_gene: TRBV6-1; j_gene: TRBJ2-3; d_gene: .; abundance: once; CDR3aa: ASSERWPGDWTDTQY
len: 16; v_gene: TRBV28; j_gene: TRBJ1-2; d_gene: .; abundance: once; CDR3aa: ASSLSRVGSLSVDGYT
len: 13; v_gene: TRBV5-8; j_gene: TRBJ1-3; d_gene: .; abundance: few; CDR3aa: ASSPGRTQGNTIY
len: 11; v_gene: TRBV27; j_gene: TRBJ2-1; d_gene: TRBD2; abundance: .; CDR3aa: ASSLRLAEEQF
len: 12; v_gene: TRBV27; j_gene: TRBJ2-1; d_gene: .; abundance: .; CDR3aa: ASSLKTRYNEQF
len: 16; v_gene: TRBV28; j_gene: TRBJ1-2; d_gene: .; abundance: .; CDR3aa: ASSLPAGEYFVSYGYT
len: 12; v_gene: TRBV10-2; j_gene: TRBJ2-5; d_gene: TRBD2; abundance: few; CDR3aa: ASTGTSGRETQY
len: 13; v_gene: TRBV3-1/TRBV3-2; j_gene: TRBJ2-3; d_gene: TRBD2; abundance: .; CDR3aa: ASSQGPLAGDTQY
len: 15; v_gene: TRBV5-1; j_gene: TRBJ1-2; d_gene: TRBD1; abundance: .; CDR3aa: ASTPGQGALTNYGYT
len: 13; v_gene: TRBV6-5; j_gene: TRBJ2-2; d_gene: TRBD1; abundance: .; CDR3aa: ASRGDRGPSGELF
len: 12; v_gene: TRBV7-8; j_gene: TRBJ2-7; d_gene: TRBD2; abundance: once; CDR3aa: ASSSSGGNYEQY
len: 10; v_gene: TRBV25-1; j_gene: TRBJ2-1; d_gene: .; abundance: .; CDR3aa: ASSTWANEQF
len: 9; v_gene: TRBV13; j_gene: TRBJ1-2; d_gene: .; abundance: .; CDR3aa: ASSLESGYT
len: 13; v_gene: TRBV7-9; j_gene: TRBJ1-1; d_gene: TRBD1; abundance: .; CDR3aa: ASSPRTGVNTEAF
len: 13; v_gene: TRBV5-1; j_gene: TRBJ2-6; d_gene: .; abundance: .; CDR3aa: ASSPSTSGANVLT
len: 13; v_gene: TRBV5-1; j_gene: TRBJ2-7; d_gene: TRBD2; abundance: .; CDR3aa: ASTPRPREHHEQY
len: 15; v_gene: TRBV15; j_gene: TRBJ2-7; d_gene: .; abundance: .; CDR3aa: ATSRDRPAGEYYEQY
len: 11; v_gene: TRBV2; j_gene: TRBJ2-7; d_gene: .; abundance: .; CDR3aa: ASSDRGNHEQY
len: 11; v_gene: TRBV3-1/TRBV3-2; j_gene: TRBJ1-5; d_gene: .; abundance: .; CDR3aa: ASSPLGVQPQH
len: 13; v_gene: TRBV7-8; j_gene: TRBJ1-4; d_gene: TRBD1; abundance: .; CDR3aa: ASSQDEGAGEKLF
len: 11; v_gene: TRBV6-2/TRBV6-3; j_gene: TRBJ1-2; d_gene: TRBD1; abundance: once; CDR3aa: ASSPGQGFGYT
len: 15; v_gene: TRBV11-2; j_gene: TRBJ2-7; d_gene: TRBD1; abundance: .; CDR3aa: ASSLGGQGLGSYEQY
len: 14; v_gene: TRBV4-3; j_gene: TRBJ1-4; d_gene: .; abundance: .; CDR3aa: ASSQEWSSTNEKLF
len: 15; v_gene: TRBV27; j_gene: TRBJ2-7; d_gene: .; abundance: .; CDR3aa: ASSLYGTRTGVYEQY